This passage covers 26 T cell receptor beta chains from one sample sequenced in a study of OX40 agonist ivuxolimab in advanced cancers. Method: immunoSEQ multiplex PCR; TCRdb's copy keeps in-frame clones and lacks some. The table lists 65,000 to 75,000 clones, around 87% of them singletons. This material consisted of CD4+ or CD8+ T cells sorted from blood, taken in a trial of the OX40 agonist ivuxolimab. All receptors derive from an adult with an advanced solid tumor such as melanoma, head and neck, liver or kidney cancer.

The rearrangement uses TRBV29-1 and TRBJ1-5; possibly TRBD1 for D (6 bases). This CDR3 region has 13 residues. Trimming pared 6 bases from V and 3 bases from J, leaving 12 bases between. Germline values: CDR1 SQVTM, CDR2 ANQGSEA. The CDR3 region has the DNA TGCAGCGTCTCTACAGGGTACAATCAGCCCCAGCATTTT. Translation: CSVSTGYNQPQHF.

The count of this clone is one. V usage is TRBV18 and J usage is TRBJ2-3; TRBD2 aligns across 9 bases. The CDR3 covers 16 residues. Germline lookup yields CDR1 KGHSH and CDR2 LQKENI. Unmatched junction bases numbered 7, after V lost 4 bases and J lost 2 bases. The CDR3 region has the DNA TGTGCCAGCTCACACTCTAGCGGGACATTCACAGATACGCAGTATTTT. It specifies CASSHSSGTFTDTQYF.

The V and J genes are TRBV6-5 and TRBJ2-7, with D tentatively TRBD1 (5 bases). Per germline, CDR1 MNHEY and CDR2 SVGAGI. The CDR3 has 16 amino acids. Trimming cost V 2 bases and J 4 bases, with 18 bases left between them. The CDR3 here is CASSYPDRVPSYEQYF. The CDR3 region has the DNA TGTGCCAGCAGTTACCCCGACAGAGTCCCCTCTTACGAGCAGTACTTC.

This chain's CDR3 is CASSTRVGYQPQHF. CDR3 nucleotide sequence: TGTGCCAGCAGTACCCGGGTGGGATATCAGCCCCAGCATTTT. The V gene is TRBV28, the J gene TRBJ1-5; no firm D call. Germline CDR1 MDHEN, CDR2 SYDVKM. V lost 5 bases and J lost 5, with 13 bases in between. This CDR3 has 14 residues.

The chain employs TRBV27 and TRBJ2-4; D perhaps matches TRBD2 (6 bases). Germline V gene data show CDR1 as MNHEY and CDR2 as SMNVEV (reference sequence). The CDR3 covers 15 residues. V was cut by 5 bases and J by 0 bases, with 11 bases left in between. CDR3 residues: CASSALGGAKNIQYF. The CDR3 region has the DNA TGTGCCAGCAGTGCCCTCGGGGGAGCCAAAAACATTCAGTACTTC.

The chain joins TRBV6-4 to TRBJ2-7; 13 positions agree with TRBD2. The V gene's germline CDR1 is MRHNA and CDR2 SNTAGT. V lost 5 bases, J lost 0 bases, and 7 bases stayed unmatched. The CDR3 contains 17 residues. DNA for the CDR3: TGTGCCAGCAGTATGACTAGCGGGAGGCCTAGCTCCTACGAGCAGTACTTC. Protein: CASSMTSGRPSSYEQYF.

This chain connects TRBV7-2 to TRBJ2-7; 8 bases are shared with TRBD2. Unmatched junction bases numbered 11, after V lost 5 bases and J lost 5 bases. The CDR3 covers 15 residues. Looked up from germline, CDR1 is SGHTA and CDR2 is FQGNSA. CDR3 in DNA: TGTGCCAGCAGCCGACGAGCGGGAGTTGATAACGAGCAGTACTTC. This encodes CASSRRAGVDNEQYF.

The J gene is TRBJ2-1, the V gene TRBV5-1, with 7 positions matching TRBD2. CDR1 and CDR2 from the germline V gene are SGHRS and YFSETQ. The CDR3 sequence is 13 residues long. The J segment lost 6 bases and the V segment lost 7 bases, leaving 7 bases of the junction unmatched. The CDR3 loop reads CASATSALNEQFF. CDR3 DNA sequence: TGCGCCAGCGCTACTAGCGCCCTCAATGAGCAGTTCTTC.

The gene calls are TRBV19 and TRBJ1-2; a possible D gene is TRBD1 (5 bases). V was cut by 9 bases and J by 2 bases, with 10 bases left in between. CDR3 length: 12 residues. From germline, CDR1 is LNHDA and CDR2 SQIVND (reference sequence). The CDR3 loop reads CARGHGNYGYTF. CDR3 DNA: TGTGCCAGGGGGCACGGGAACTATGGCTACACCTTC.

The chain recombines TRBV2 with TRBJ2-3, with 7 bases that match TRBD1. The CDR3 sequence is 13 residues long. CDR1 is SNHLY and CDR2 is FYNNEI in the germline V gene. Trimming cost V 5 bases and J 6 bases; bases outside gene matches: 5. The CDR3 region is CASSRGTVDTQYF. CDR3 nucleotides: TGTGCCAGCAGTAGAGGGACAGTGGATACGCAGTATTTT. The whole variable domain, remainder taken from reference TRBV2 and TRBJ2-3, is EPEVTQTPSHQVTQMGQEVILRCVPISNHLYFYWYRQILGQKVEFLVSFYNNEISEKSEIFDDQFSVERPDGSNFTLKIRSTKLEDSAMYFCASSRGTVDTQYFGPGTRLTVL.

V and J are TRBV5-6 and TRBJ2-1; 8 nucleotides match TRBD1. Germline CDR1 reads SGHDT; CDR2 reads YYEEEE. This CDR3 is built from 15 residues. V shed 5 bases, J shed 2 bases, and the junction held 6 bases outside the gene matches. The CDR3 protein is CASRRQGTTYNEQFF. The CDR3 DNA is TGTGCCAGCAGAAGACAGGGGACCACCTACAATGAGCAGTTCTTC.

This sequence joins TRBV6-6 and TRBJ1-3; D unclear. In germline, CDR1 is MNHNY, CDR2 SVGAGI (reference sequence). There are 14 residues in the CDR3. V was shortened by 0 bases and J by 8 bases, with 11 bases between the two germline ends. DNA for the CDR3: TGTGCCAGCAGTTACTCCCAGGAGGTCGACACCATATATTTT. Translated, it gives CASSYSQEVDTIYF.

The chain links TRBV28 to TRBJ1-3; D gene uncertain. CDR3 length: 14 amino acids. Germline values: CDR1 MDHEN, CDR2 SYDVKM. Trimming removed 2 bases from V and 0 bases from J, with 5 bases in between. CDR3: CASSLKLSGNTIYF. CDR3 coding DNA: TGTGCCAGCAGTTTAAAGCTCTCTGGAAACACCATATATTTT.

The V gene is TRBV7-9, the J gene TRBJ2-3, with 7 bases identical to TRBD1. CDR3 length equals 14 residues. Germline V gives CDR1 SEHNR, CDR2 FQNEAQ (reference sequence). V shed 3 bases, J shed 3 bases, and the junction held 3 bases outside the gene matches. CDR3 sequence (DNA): TGTGCCAGCAGCTTTACGGGACAGACAGATACGCAGTATTTT. It yields the protein CASSFTGQTDTQYF.

Comments on this clone: The sample carries other DNA sequences with the same CDR3. CDR3 residues: CASSEGYEQYF. DNA of the CDR3: TGTGCCAGCAGTGAAGGCTACGAGCAGTACTTC. V gene TRBV6-1 combines with J gene TRBJ2-7; D is undetermined. CDR1 is MNHNS and CDR2 is SASEGT in the germline V gene. V lost 1 base and J 3 bases, leaving 1 base between the germline ends. This CDR3 region has 11 residues.

J is TRBJ2-1 and V is TRBV5-1; D unresolved. The CDR3 sequence is 17 residues long. Per germline, CDR1 SGHRS and CDR2 YFSETQ. V gave up 0 bases and J gave up 0 bases, with 13 bases separating them. Here the CDR3 reads CASSLGFPMSSYNEQFF. CDR3 sequence (DNA): TGCGCCAGCAGCTTGGGTTTTCCGATGAGCTCCTACAATGAGCAGTTCTTC.

The chain couples TRBV28 to TRBJ1-2; unclear D gene. Trimming left V 5 bases short and J 8 bases short, with 12 bases between. CDR3 length: 12 amino acids. The germline CDR1 and CDR2 sequences are MDHEN and SYDVKM. CDR3 sequence (DNA): TGTGCCAGCAGTCTACCGACTCGGGGCTACACCTTC. It yields the protein CASSLPTRGYTF.

Comment on this clone: At one end the junction does not follow the germline gene, possibly because of a read error. This chain links TRBV19 with TRBJ2-3; possibly TRBD1 for D (6 bases). CDR3 length: 12 amino acids. Germline CDR1 reads LNHDA; CDR2 reads SQIVND (reference sequence). The CDR3 DNA reads as TGTGCCAGTAGTCTAGGTGGCAGGGGTTCGCATTTT. This codes for CASSLGGRGSHF.

The chain couples TRBV11-2 to TRBJ1-3, with a possible D match to TRBD1 (6 bases). CDR3 length equals 15 residues. Trimming left V 3 bases short and J 4 bases short, with 13 bases between. Germline V CDR1 and CDR2: SGHAT, FQNNGV. The CDR3 DNA is TGTGCCAGCAGCTTTCCCAGGACAGCGGGAAACACCATATATTTT. This translates into CASSFPRTAGNTIYF.

The CDR3 DNA is TGTGCCAGCGGCGCTGACTATAGCACAGATACGCAGTATTTT. The encoded protein is CASGADYSTDTQYF. The chain recombines TRBV2 with TRBJ2-3; perhaps TRBD2 as D (5 bases). The CDR3 sequence is 14 residues long. The germline V and J ends were trimmed by 8 bases and 0 bases, with 12 bases remaining between them. In germline, CDR1 is SNHLY, CDR2 FYNNEI.

V gene TRBV18 combines with J gene TRBJ1-1; the D gene is possibly TRBD1 (5 bases). Germline assignment: CDR1 KGHSH and CDR2 LQKENI. The CDR3 has 14 residues. V was pared by 6 bases and J by 2 bases, with 13 bases between. This chain's CDR3 is CASSPTVQNTEAFF. The CDR3 nucleotides are TGTGCCAGCTCCCCGACAGTTCAAAACACTGAAGCTTTCTTT.

The chain employs TRBV10-3 and TRBJ2-3; 13 bases line up with TRBD2. The CDR3 extends over 15 amino acids. Per germline, CDR1 ENHRY and CDR2 SYGVKD. Trimming removed 4 bases from V and 5 bases from J; junction bases left unmatched: 3. The CDR3 DNA is TGTGCCATCAGTGCCGGACTAGCGGGAGAAGATACGCAGTATTTT. Protein sequence: CAISAGLAGEDTQYF.

J is TRBJ2-1 and V is TRBV4-2; TRBD2 matches at 12 bases. This CDR3 is 16 amino acids long. The germline V gene encodes CDR1 LGHNA and CDR2 YNFKEQ. V was clipped by 4 bases and J by 3 bases; unmatched bases: 4. The DNA of the CDR3 is TGTGCCAGCAGCCCTACGACTAGCGGGAGCTACAATGAGCAGTTCTTC. Translating it yields CASSPTTSGSYNEQFF.

The gene calls are TRBV7-2 and TRBJ2-7; D possibly corresponds to TRBD1 (5 bases). The CDR3 consists of 14 residues. CDR1 is SGHTA and CDR2 is FQGNSA in the germline V gene. Trimming removed 2 bases at V and 3 bases at J, with 11 bases between. The CDR3 sequence: CASSLNRNDYEQYF. The CDR3 coding sequence is TGTGCCAGCAGCTTAAACAGGAACGACTACGAGCAGTACTTC.

The chain couples TRBV6-5 to TRBJ1-2; TRBD1 matches 7 bases. The CDR3 spans 15 residues. Germline CDR1 and CDR2: MNHEY and SVGAGI. The ends lost 6 bases at V and 4 bases at J; junction bases unmatched: 11. In DNA, the CDR3 is TGTGCCAGCAGGGAGGGGGACAGCCCCTCCTATGGCTACACCTTC. Translating gives CASREGDSPSYGYTF.

The chain combines TRBV28 with TRBJ2-5, with TRBD2 identical over 14 bases. The CDR3 has 22 residues. With 3 bases clipped from V and 5 bases from J, the junction kept 23 bases outside the gene matches. Germline CDR1 MDHEN, CDR2 SYDVKM. The CDR3 sequence: CASSFPPPRLAGGPPVLETQYF. CDR3 DNA sequence: TGTGCCAGCAGTTTCCCACCGCCTCGACTAGCGGGAGGGCCCCCAGTATTGGAGACCCAGTACTTC. The whole variable domain, filled in from reference TRBV28 and TRBJ2-5, reads DVKVTQSSRYLVKRTGEKVFLECVQDMDHENMFWYRQDPGLGLRLIYFSYDVKMKEKGDIPEGYSVSREKKERFSLILESASTNQTSMYLCASSFPPPRLAGGPPVLETQYFGPGTRLLVL.